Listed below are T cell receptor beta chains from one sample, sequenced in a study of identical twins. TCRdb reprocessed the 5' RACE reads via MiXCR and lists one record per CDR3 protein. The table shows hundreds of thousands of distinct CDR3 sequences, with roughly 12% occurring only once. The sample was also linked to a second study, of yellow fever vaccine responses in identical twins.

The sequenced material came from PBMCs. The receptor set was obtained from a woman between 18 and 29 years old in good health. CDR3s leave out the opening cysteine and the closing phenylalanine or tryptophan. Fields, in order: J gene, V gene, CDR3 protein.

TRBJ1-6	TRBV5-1	ASSFSTGDGSALH
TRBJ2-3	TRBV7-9	ASSQGRGAQY
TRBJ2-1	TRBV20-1	SAPRGYAYNEQF
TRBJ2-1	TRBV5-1	ASRTKGQGPNNFEQF
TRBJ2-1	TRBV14	ASSPFLSSYNEQF
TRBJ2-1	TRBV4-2	ASSQEYAGAVGEQF
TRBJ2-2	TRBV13	ASKQGLVTGELF
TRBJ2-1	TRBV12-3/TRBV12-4	ASDRGPEQF
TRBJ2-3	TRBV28	ASSLSGGVTDTQY
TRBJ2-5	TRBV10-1	ASSDSFGPEETQY
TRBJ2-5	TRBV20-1	SAFKPSETQY
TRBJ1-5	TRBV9	ASSQARNSNQPQH
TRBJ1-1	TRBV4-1	ASSQTADDTEAF
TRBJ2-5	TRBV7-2	ASSDPGGPGETQY
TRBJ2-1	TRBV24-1	ATSDSRGAGYNEQF
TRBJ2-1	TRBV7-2	ASSLLWTSGTYNEQF
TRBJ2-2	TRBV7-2	ASGLSGLAGGPDTGELF
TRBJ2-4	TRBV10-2	ASSVARAAKNIQY
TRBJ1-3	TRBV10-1	ASSSQGPGNTIY
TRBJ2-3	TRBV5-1	ASSLALRVGDTQY
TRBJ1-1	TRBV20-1	SARGGGTEAF
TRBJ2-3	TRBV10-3	TISVLSPDTQY
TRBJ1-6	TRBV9	ASSVRGYNSPLH
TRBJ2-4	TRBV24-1	ATSEGDTSKNIQY
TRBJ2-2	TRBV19	ASSILAGVSRTGELF
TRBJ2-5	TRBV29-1	SLPRSGFLQTQY
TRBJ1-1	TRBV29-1	SADKNTEAF
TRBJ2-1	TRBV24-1	ATSDLGQGNNEQF
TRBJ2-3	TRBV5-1	ASSLDQGSTDTQY
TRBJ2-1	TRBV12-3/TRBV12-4	ASSFREGVGNEQF
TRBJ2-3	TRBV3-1	ASSPTLALGTDTQY
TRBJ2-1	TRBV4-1	ASSQLWGQTYNEQF
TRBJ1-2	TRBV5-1	ASSVDRVNYGYT
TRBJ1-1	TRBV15	ATSPTGGNTEAF